These T cell receptor beta chains were read from a single sample in a study of cytomegalovirus exposure and HLA in healthy donors. Measured with immunoSEQ multiplex PCR; TCRdb has only the in-frame clones, and not every one. The sample has 60,000 to 80,000 clones, 85% seen once; the top ten hold 3%. The sample taken for sequencing was PBMCs. Every receptor here comes from a young man in good health and CMV-seronegative. Each CDR3 is given with its conserved first and last residue. A D gene is named only where the DNA matches it firmly. Size is stated for part of the rows, as once, few or many counts, or as a class when the clone is expanded.

clone_size | j_call | v_call | d_call | cdr3_aa | cdr3_nt
- | TRBJ1-2 | TRBV11-3 | - | CASSLDGLDYGYTF | TGTGCCAGCAGCTTAGATGGACTCGACTATGGCTACACCTTC
- | TRBJ1-2 | TRBV6-6 | - | CASSYSTGGGYGYTF | TGTGCCAGCAGTTACTCGACCGGGGGGGGCTATGGCTACACCTTC
- | TRBJ1-4 | TRBV18 | TRBD1 | CASSPPWQGDEKLFF | TGTGCCAGCTCACCACCATGGCAGGGGGACGAAAAACTGTTTTTT
- | TRBJ2-3 | TRBV5-4 | TRBD1 | CASSSQGDADTQYF | TGTGCCAGCAGCTCGCAGGGGGACGCAGATACGCAGTATTTT
- | TRBJ1-4 | TRBV19 | - | CASSLGQPNEKLFF | TGTGCCAGTAGCCTCGGACAGCCAAATGAAAAACTGTTTTTT
once | TRBJ2-2 | TRBV29-1 | - | CSVEEPHRDTGELFF | TGCAGCGTTGAAGAGCCCCACAGGGACACCGGGGAGCTGTTTTTT
- | TRBJ1-1 | TRBV2 | TRBD1 | CASSGQGESAFF | TGTGCCAGCAGCGGACAGGGAGAATCGGCTTTCTTT
- | TRBJ1-5 | TRBV4-3 | - | CASSQEVGSNQPQHF | TGCGCCAGCAGCCAAGAGGTCGGGAGCAATCAGCCCCAGCATTTT
once | TRBJ1-2 | TRBV23-1 | - | CASISNREKGGYTF | TGCGCCAGCATCAGTAACAGGGAGAAGGGAGGCTACACCTTC
- | TRBJ2-2 | TRBV27 | - | CASSLSGTTGELFF | TGTGCCAGCAGTTTAAGTGGGACTACCGGGGAGCTGTTTTTT
- | TRBJ2-1 | TRBV5-1 | TRBD2 | CASRSGEGSYNEQFF | TGCGCCAGCAGGTCGGGGGAGGGCTCCTACAATGAGCAGTTCTTC
- | TRBJ2-3 | TRBV2 | TRBD2 | CASRRERTDTQYF | TGTGCCAGCAGGCGGGAGAGGACAGATACGCAGTATTTT
- | TRBJ2-5 | TRBV7-9 | TRBD1 | CASSFQPGRGQQETQYF | TGTGCCAGCAGCTTTCAGCCAGGCAGGGGGCAACAAGAGACCCAGTACTTC
- | TRBJ1-4 | TRBV30 | - | CAWSVNLRSEKLFF | TGTGCCTGGAGTGTTAACCTAAGATCCGAAAAACTGTTTTTT
- | TRBJ2-1 | TRBV29-1 | - | CSVDWTASSYNEQFF | TGCAGCGTTGATTGGACAGCCAGCTCCTACAATGAGCAGTTCTTC
- | TRBJ2-3 | TRBV30 | - | CAWSTTPQPTDTQYF | TGTGCCTGGAGTACAACGCCACAGCCCACAGATACGCAGTATTTT
- | TRBJ2-7 | TRBV5-6 | - | CASSSYYEQYF | TGTGCCAGCAGCTCCTACTACGAGCAGTACTTC
- | TRBJ1-5 | TRBV10-3 | - | CAISGGLDQPQHF | TGTGCCATCAGCGGGGGACTCGATCAGCCCCAGCATTTT
- | TRBJ1-4 | TRBV4-3 | TRBD1 | CASSTSSGTGAEKLFF | TGCGCCAGCAGCACCTCCTCCGGGACAGGGGCCGAAAAACTGTTTTTT
- | TRBJ2-2 | TRBV14 | TRBD2 | CASSSISQRGRYTGELFF | TGTGCCAGCAGCTCCATCAGCCAGCGGGGCCGATACACCGGGGAGCTGTTTTTT
once | TRBJ2-5 | TRBV11-2 | - | CASSRTSQETQYF | TGTGCCAGCAGCCGGACTTCTCAAGAGACCCAGTACTTC
- | TRBJ2-1 | TRBV6-5 | TRBD2 | CASSYLAGGGNEQFF | TGTGCCAGCAGTTACCTCGCGGGAGGCGGGAATGAGCAGTTCTTC
- | TRBJ2-1 | TRBV15 | TRBD1 | CATSREGGRVVGQFF | TGTGCCACCAGCAGAGAAGGGGGCAGAGTTGTGGGGCAGTTCTTC
once | TRBJ1-1 | TRBV19 | TRBD1 | CASSYTASTGAEAFF | TGTGCCAGTAGTTACACGGCCTCAACAGGGGCTGAAGCTTTCTTT
- | TRBJ1-1 | TRBV19 | - | CASSEGNTEAFF | TGTGCCAGTAGTGAGGGGAACACTGAAGCTTTCTTT
- | TRBJ1-4 | TRBV9 | TRBD1 | CASSADREGKLFF | TGTGCCAGCAGCGCGGACAGGGAGGGAAAACTGTTTTTT
- | TRBJ2-7 | TRBV6-5 | - | CASTDLNGGNYEQYF | TGTGCCAGCACGGACCTCAACGGGGGAAACTACGAGCAGTACTTC
- | TRBJ2-5 | TRBV18 | - | CASSPPASRETQYF | TGTGCCAGCTCACCCCCGGCTAGCCGAGAGACCCAGTACTTC
- | TRBJ2-3 | TRBV29-1 | TRBD2 | CSVEGSGTSLATDTQYF | TGCAGCGTTGAAGGCTCCGGGACTAGCCTAGCGACAGATACGCAGTATTTT
- | TRBJ1-1 | TRBV6-1 | TRBD1 | CASSEGTGGFTEAFF | TGTGCCAGCAGTGAAGGAACAGGGGGCTTCACTGAAGCTTTCTTT
- | TRBJ2-1 | TRBV5-1 | TRBD1 | CASSTGQLDNEQFF | TGCGCCAGCAGCACGGGACAGTTGGACAATGAGCAGTTCTTC
- | TRBJ2-3 | TRBV5-1 | TRBD1 | CASSLQGAGTDTQYF | TGCGCCAGCAGCTTGCAGGGGGCCGGCACAGATACGCAGTATTTT
- | TRBJ1-3 | TRBV9 | - | CASSVGKGSSGNTIYF | TGTGCCAGCAGCGTAGGTAAGGGGTCCTCTGGAAACACCATATATTTT
- | TRBJ2-7 | TRBV28 | TRBD1 | CASSSLLDRVAYEQYF | TGTGCCAGCAGTTCCCTGTTGGACAGGGTAGCCTACGAGCAGTACTTC
few | TRBJ2-1 | TRBV4-1 | TRBD2 | CASTSLAVGYNEQFF | TGCGCCAGCACCTCCCTAGCGGTTGGCTACAATGAGCAGTTCTTC
- | TRBJ2-3 | TRBV7-9 | TRBD2 | CASRLEKRDTDTQYF | TGTGCCAGCAGGCTCGAAAAGCGGGACACAGATACGCAGTATTTT
- | TRBJ2-5 | TRBV5-6 | - | CASSLRGLGSGWETQYF | TGTGCCAGCAGCTTGAGGGGTTTGGGTTCTGGCTGGGAGACCCAGTACTTC
- | TRBJ1-5 | TRBV2 | - | CASSDTGLYQPQHF | TGTGCCAGCAGTGACACGGGACTTTATCAGCCCCAGCATTTT
- | TRBJ2-1 | TRBV4-3 | - | CASSQDEAAFSYNEQFF | TGCGCCAGCAGCCAAGATGAGGCAGCCTTCTCCTACAATGAGCAGTTCTTC
- | TRBJ1-4 | TRBV5-1 | TRBD1 | CASSEPGQGSEKLFF | TGCGCCAGCAGCGAGCCGGGACAGGGGTCTGAAAAACTGTTTTTT
- | TRBJ2-3 | TRBV28 | - | CASRTSGDTQYF | TGTGCCAGCAGGACCAGCGGGGATACGCAGTATTTT
- | TRBJ2-1 | TRBV11-3 | TRBD2 | CASSNRRTSVGNEQFF | TGTGCCAGCAGCAACCGGAGGACTAGTGTTGGCAATGAGCAGTTCTTC
- | TRBJ2-1 | TRBV7-9 | TRBD2 | CASTGTSGRYNEQFF | TGTGCCAGCACCGGGACTAGCGGGCGCTACAATGAGCAGTTCTTC
- | TRBJ2-5 | TRBV11-2 | TRBD2 | CASSFGTSGGETQYF | TGTGCCAGCAGCTTCGGGACTAGCGGGGGAGAGACCCAGTACTTC
once | TRBJ1-2 | TRBV5-6 | TRBD1 | CASRGTGQYGYTF | TGTGCCAGCCGCGGGACAGGCCAGTATGGCTACACCTTC
once | TRBJ2-1 | TRBV15 | - | CATSRGGAINEQFF | TGTGCCACCAGCAGAGGCGGGGCAATCAATGAGCAGTTCTTC
- | TRBJ1-2 | TRBV5-4 | - | CASSFNRVYGYTF | TGTGCCAGCAGCTTTAACAGGGTCTATGGCTACACCTTC
- | TRBJ2-1 | TRBV7-3 | TRBD2 | CASRSSGGTYNEQFF | TGTGCCAGCAGGTCTAGCGGGGGGACGTACAATGAGCAGTTCTTC
- | TRBJ1-3 | TRBV10-3 | TRBD1 | CAISPDRDLNTIYF | TGTGCCATCAGCCCCGACAGGGACTTAAACACCATATATTTT
- | TRBJ1-5 | TRBV15 | - | CATSTLGDQPQHF | TGTGCCACCAGCACCCTCGGGGATCAGCCCCAGCATTTT
- | TRBJ1-5 | TRBV25-1 | TRBD1 | CASRETGRNQPQHF | TGTGCCAGCAGAGAGACAGGGAGGAATCAGCCCCAGCATTTT
once | TRBJ2-1 | TRBV19 | - | CASSIEGGGNEQFF | TGTGCCAGTAGTATTGAAGGGGGTGGAAATGAGCAGTTCTTC